These T cell receptor beta chains were read from a single sample in a study of regulatory T cells in long-lasting Graves disease. TCRdb analysed the multiplex PCR reads with MiXCR anew, one entry per CDR3 protein. The sample has approximately 400,000 distinct CDR3 sequences, less than 30% seen once. The sample consisted of peripheral blood mononuclear cells (PBMCs), taken when the disease was refractory, from a patient treated with antithyroid drugs. The receptors derive from a woman in her 40s with Graves disease. Each CDR3 is given with its conserved first and last residue. D genes are given only for firm matches. Not all rows give a size; the values are once, few, many and, for expanded clones, a class.

d_gene | j_gene | abundance | v_gene | CDR3aa | CDR3nt
TRBD2 | TRBJ2-5 | many | TRBV11-1 | CASSRGLAGGQETQYF | TGTGCCAGCAGCCGCGGACTAGCGGGAGGTCAAGAGACCCAGTACTTC
NA | TRBJ2-7 | many | TRBV11-2 | CASSFRGYEQYF | TGTGCCAGCAGCTTTCGGGGCTACGAGCAGTACTTC
TRBD1 | TRBJ1-2 | many | TRBV6-1 | CASRRQGNYGYTF | TGTGCCAGCAGGCGACAGGGGAACTATGGCTACACCTTC
NA | TRBJ2-7 | NA | TRBV11-1 | CASSFKLSYEQYF | TGTGCCAGCAGCTTCAAGTTATCCTACGAGCAGTACTTC
TRBD2 | TRBJ2-3 | NA | TRBV20-1 | CSARDLLAGGGTDTQYF | TGCAGTGCTAGAGACTTACTAGCGGGAGGTGGCACAGATACGCAGTATTTT
TRBD1 | TRBJ2-5 | many | TRBV3-1 | CASSQGDSQETQYF | TGTGCCAGCAGTCAGGGGGACAGTCAAGAGACCCAGTACTTC
NA | TRBJ1-2 | many | TRBV19 | CASRLGATYGYTF | TGTGCCAGTAGACTCGGGGCAACCTATGGCTACACCTTC
NA | TRBJ2-2 | once | TRBV5-4 | CASSLGSAGVPGELFF | TGTGCCAGCAGCTTGGGGTCGGCAGGGGTTCCCGGGGAGCTGTTTTTT
NA | TRBJ2-1 | NA | TRBV6-5 | CASSYSAEQFF | TGTGCCAGCAGTTACTCAGCTGAGCAGTTCTTC
NA | TRBJ2-7 | many | TRBV24-1 | CATTLQEYEQYF | TGTGCCACCACATTACAGGAATACGAGCAGTACTTC
NA | TRBJ2-5 | few | TRBV6-2/TRBV6-3 | CARKTNSPAKGETQYF | TGTGCCAGAAAAACTAATTCCCCGGCTAAAGGGGAGACCCAGTACTTC
TRBD1 | TRBJ2-2 | NA | TRBV3-1 | CASSQVTGTGDFTGELFF | TGTGCCAGCAGCCAAGTAACCGGGACAGGGGACTTCACCGGGGAGCTGTTTTTT
TRBD2 | TRBJ2-1 | NA | TRBV28 | CATSGLAGGKTDNEQFF | TGTGCCACCTCGGGACTAGCGGGAGGAAAAACTGACAATGAGCAGTTCTTC
NA | TRBJ1-6 | few | TRBV5-5 | CASSFGGLYNSPLHF | TGTGCCAGCAGCTTCGGGGGATTATATAATTCACCCCTCCACTTT
NA | TRBJ1-1 | few | TRBV5-1 | CASSRGPTEAFF | TGCGCCAGCAGTAGGGGACCTACTGAAGCTTTCTTT
TRBD2 | TRBJ2-1 | NA | TRBV24-1 | CATSDIGLGTGDEQFF | TGTGCCACCAGTGATATTGGACTAGGGACGGGCGATGAGCAGTTCTTC
TRBD1 | TRBJ1-6 | many | TRBV28 | CASSFAGTALNSPLHF | TGTGCCAGCAGTTTCGCCGGGACAGCTCTAAATTCACCCCTCCACTTT
NA | TRBJ2-3 | NA | TRBV20-1 | CRPYAGTDTQYF | TGCAGGCCGTACGCGGGAACAGATACGCAGTATTTT
NA | TRBJ2-5 | few | TRBV3-1 | CASSQADITGQETQYF | TGTGCCAGCAGCCAAGCAGATATTACGGGACAAGAGACCCAGTACTTC
NA | TRBJ1-1 | many | TRBV28 | CASSRGGRMNTEAFF | TGTGCCAGCAGCCGGGGCGGGCGAATGAACACTGAAGCTTTCTTT
NA | TRBJ2-3 | NA | TRBV29-1 | CSVERTVFSTDTQYF | TGCAGCGTTGAAAGGACAGTCTTTAGCACAGATACGCAGTATTTT
NA | TRBJ1-4 | many | TRBV29-1 | CSVWSSATNEKLFF | TGCAGCGTTTGGAGTTCCGCAACTAATGAAAAACTGTTTTTT
TRBD2 | TRBJ2-6 | many | TRBV7-3 | CASSPGLAGVRGANVLTF | TGTGCCAGCAGCCCGGGACTAGCGGGAGTCCGTGGGGCCAACGTCCTGACTTTC
NA | TRBJ2-7 | many | TRBV27 | CASRTPTRQARSYF | TGTGCCAGCAGAACCCCAACCAGACAAGCAAGAAGCTACTTC
NA | TRBJ1-5 | many | TRBV12-3/TRBV12-4 | CASSDLTYWPQHF | TGTGCCAGCAGTGACCTGACTTACTGGCCCCAGCATTTT
NA | TRBJ1-5 | NA | TRBV19 | CASTPPGMGQPQHF | TGTGCCAGTACCCCTCCGGGAATGGGGCAGCCCCAGCATTTT
NA | TRBJ2-5 | many | TRBV6-1 | CASRITGPQETQYF | TGTGCCAGCAGGATAACAGGGCCCCAAGAGACCCAGTACTTC
NA | TRBJ1-1 | few | TRBV10-3 | CAISESGSNTEAFF | TGTGCCATCAGTGAGTCGGGAAGCAACACTGAAGCTTTCTTT
NA | TRBJ1-1 | many | TRBV2 | CASLRDRGTEAFF | TGTGCCAGCCTCCGGGACCGTGGCACTGAAGCTTTCTTT
TRBD2 | TRBJ2-7 | many | TRBV14 | CASSQKLAGVREQYF | TGTGCCAGCAGCCAAAAACTAGCGGGAGTCCGAGAGCAGTACTTC
TRBD1 | TRBJ1-6 | NA | TRBV10-3 | CAISDQLPPGGPDSPLHF | TGTGCCATCAGTGACCAGTTGCCCCCAGGGGGTCCCGATTCACCCCTCCACTTT
TRBD2 | TRBJ2-7 | many | TRBV29-1 | CSVEASGRDEQYF | TGCAGCGTTGAAGCTAGCGGGAGGGACGAGCAGTACTTC
NA | TRBJ1-5 | NA | TRBV4-1 | CASSQDSQNQPQHF | TGCGCCAGCAGCCAAGACAGCCAAAATCAGCCCCAGCATTTT
NA | TRBJ2-2 | few | TRBV19 | CASEVGTNTGELFF | TGTGCCTCCGAGGTAGGCACGAACACCGGGGAGCTGTTTTTT
NA | TRBJ1-2 | many | TRBV12-3/TRBV12-4 | CASSLQGHYGYTF | TGTGCCAGCAGTCTACAGGGCCACTATGGCTACACCTTC
NA | TRBJ2-1 | NA | TRBV2 | CASSLRVRGEADEQFF | TGCGCCAGCAGCCTCCGAGTGCGGGGAGAGGCCGATGAGCAGTTCTTC
TRBD1 | TRBJ1-5 | NA | TRBV6-1 | CASRDSGQINQPQHF | TGTGCCAGCAGGGACTCGGGACAGATCAATCAGCCCCAGCATTTT
NA | TRBJ1-1 | few | TRBV5-6 | CASTGRGRGTEAFF | TGTGCCAGCACGGGTCGGGGGCGCGGCACTGAAGCTTTCTTT
NA | TRBJ1-1 | NA | TRBV12-3/TRBV12-4 | CASTRTAVSEAFF | TGTGCCAGCACTAGGACAGCCGTGTCTGAAGCTTTCTTT
TRBD1 | TRBJ2-2 | NA | TRBV27 | CASSLAGTGVTPNTGELFF | TGTGCCAGCAGTTTAGCTGGGACAGGAGTCACCCCAAACACCGGGGAGCTGTTTTTT
NA | TRBJ2-2 | NA | TRBV4-1 | CASSQDYVGELFF | TGCGCCAGCAGCCAAGATTATGTAGGGGAGCTGTTTTTT
NA | TRBJ2-7 | many | TRBV28 | CASSLKYRRTYEQYF | TGTGCCAGCAGTTTAAAGTACAGGAGGACCTACGAGCAGTACTTC
TRBD1 | TRBJ2-2 | NA | TRBV20-1 | CSARSRDRVTGELFF | TGCAGTGCTAGAAGCCGGGACAGGGTGACCGGGGAGCTGTTTTTT
TRBD2 | TRBJ2-7 | many | TRBV6-5 | CASSYASSGSAQYEQYF | TGTGCCAGCAGTTACGCGTCTAGCGGGAGCGCCCAGTACGAGCAGTACTTC
NA | TRBJ2-7 | NA | TRBV29-1 | CSVEFMRDEQYF | TGCAGCGTTGAGTTCATGAGGGACGAGCAGTACTTC
NA | TRBJ2-1 | NA | TRBV20-1 | CSAQDGSGYNEQFF | TGCAGTGCTCAAGACGGCTCAGGCTACAATGAGCAGTTCTTC
NA | TRBJ1-1 | NA | TRBV29-1 | CSVEDIFVEGVEAFF | TGCAGCGTTGAAGATATCTTCGTTGAGGGGGTTGAAGCTTTCTTT
NA | TRBJ1-1 | many | TRBV6-1 | CASSPLQARTEAFF | TGTGCCAGCAGTCCCCTCCAGGCCAGGACTGAAGCTTTCTTT
TRBD1 | TRBJ1-5 | NA | TRBV7-2 | CASSLDLWTGLQHF | TGTGCCAGCAGCTTAGACCTTTGGACAGGCCTTCAGCATTTT
NA | TRBJ2-4 | NA | TRBV5-4 | CASSLPLNGAKNIQYF | TGTGCCAGCAGCTTGCCACTAAATGGGGCCAAAAACATTCAGTACTTC
TRBD1 | TRBJ1-1 | NA | TRBV5-6 | CASSLEGARNTEAFF | TGTGCCAGCAGCTTGGAGGGGGCGAGGAACACTGAAGCTTTCTTT
NA | TRBJ2-7 | few | TRBV7-9 | CASSFILREQYF | TGTGCCAGCAGCTTTATTCTGCGGGAGCAGTACTTC
TRBD1 | TRBJ1-1 | few | TRBV7-2 | CASSPKTGTGLKRAFF | TGTGCCAGCAGCCCGAAGACCGGGACAGGCCTGAAGAGGGCTTTCTTT